A selection of T cell receptor beta chains follows, all from one sample in a study of blood T cell repertoires in COVID-19. The table came from immunoSEQ multiplex PCR; TCRdb's copy has only in-frame clones and leaves some out. There are more than 95,000 clones in the sample; 60% to 85% occur only once, and around 6.6% lies in the top ten. Sequenced: peripheral blood. The receptors were gathered from a man in his 70s with acute or convalescent COVID-19. The CDR3 runs from the conserved cysteine through the conserved F or W. The order of the fields is D gene, J gene, V gene, clone size, CDR3 protein, CDR3 DNA. D genes are given only for firm matches. A clone size is listed for some rows: how often the clone was seen (once, few, many), or a class if it is expanded.

-	TRBJ1-4	TRBV10-3	-	CATRQTNEKLFF	TGTGCCACTAGACAGACTAATGAAAAACTGTTTTTT
-	TRBJ1-2	TRBV28	-	CASTPRTDYGYTF	TGTGCCAGCACCCCCCGGACAGATTATGGCTACACCTTC
TRBD1	TRBJ1-6	TRBV3-1/TRBV3-2	-	CASSQDAGQGSSPLHF	TGTGCCAGCAGCCAAGACGCGGGACAGGGCAGTTCACCCCTCCACTTT
TRBD1	TRBJ2-1	TRBV19	-	CASSPRAGTGWIEQFF	TGTGCCAGTAGTCCGAGGGCCGGGACAGGGTGGATTGAGCAGTTCTTC
-	TRBJ2-3	TRBV5-4	-	CASSPPTSTDTQYF	TGTGCCAGCAGCCCCCCAACTAGCACAGATACGCAGTATTTT
TRBD1	TRBJ2-5	TRBV6-5	-	CASTDHRGRWETQYF	TGTGCCAGCACCGACCACAGGGGGCGGTGGGAGACCCAGTACTTC
TRBD1	TRBJ2-1	TRBV20-1	-	CSASFEGAGDYNEQFF	TGCAGTGCTAGTTTTGAGGGGGCAGGGGACTACAATGAGCAGTTCTTC
TRBD1	TRBJ2-3	TRBV9	-	CASSGGTGWVDTQYF	TGTGCCAGCAGCGGAGGGACAGGGTGGGTAGATACGCAGTATTTT
-	TRBJ1-5	TRBV4-3	-	CASSQDRFSNQPQHF	TGCGCCAGCAGCCAAGATCGGTTTAGCAATCAGCCCCAGCATTTT
-	TRBJ1-1	TRBV27	-	CASSLRDTYTEAFF	TGTGCCAGCAGTTTACGGGACACGTACACTGAAGCTTTCTTT
-	TRBJ1-5	TRBV7-8	few	CASSLETGSNQPQHF	TGTGCCAGCAGCTTAGAGACTGGGAGCAATCAGCCCCAGCATTTT
-	TRBJ2-7	TRBV29-1	-	CSVARVSYEQYF	TGCAGCGTTGCCCGGGTCTCCTACGAGCAGTACTTC
-	TRBJ1-1	TRBV11-3	-	CASSLGASTTEAFF	TGTGCCAGCAGCTTAGGAGCTAGTACCACTGAAGCTTTCTTT
TRBD1	TRBJ2-5	TRBV11-1	-	CASSRDRSGQTQYF	TGTGCCAGCAGTCGGGACAGAAGCGGCCAGACCCAGTACTTC
-	TRBJ2-7	TRBV4-1	-	CASSQTAVPPYEQYF	TGCGCCAGCAGCCAAACAGCGGTTCCACCTTACGAGCAGTACTTC
TRBD1	TRBJ1-2	TRBV7-9	-	CASSLSSGTGGGYTF	TGTGCCAGCAGCTTATCTTCCGGGACAGGGGGAGGCTACACCTTC
-	TRBJ2-7	TRBV4-3	-	CASSQGLQYYEQYF	TGCGCCAGCAGCCAAGGTTTACAGTACTACGAGCAGTACTTC
-	TRBJ2-7	TRBV6-6	-	CASTLLRALPYEQYF	TGTGCCAGCACCCTACTGAGAGCCCTACCCTACGAGCAGTACTTC
-	TRBJ2-2	TRBV28	-	CASSLYRVIAGELFF	TGTGCCAGCAGTTTATACAGGGTAATTGCCGGGGAGCTGTTTTTT
-	TRBJ1-4	TRBV19	-	CASSEFTNEKLFF	TGTGCCAGTAGTGAGTTCACGAATGAAAAACTGTTTTTT
-	TRBJ1-4	TRBV18	-	CASSPGVNEKLFF	TGTGCCAGCTCACCGGGAGTTAATGAAAAACTGTTTTTT
TRBD1	TRBJ2-7	TRBV5-4	-	CASSTGQGFIPDEQYF	TGTGCCAGCAGCACGGGACAGGGGTTTATCCCTGACGAGCAGTACTTC
TRBD2	TRBJ2-5	TRBV5-1	-	CASSLLLAGEETQYF	TGCGCCAGCAGCTTGTTATTAGCGGGAGAAGAGACCCAGTACTTC
-	TRBJ1-2	TRBV12-3/TRBV12-4	few	CASSLVGSGYTF	TGTGCCAGCAGTTTAGTAGGGAGTGGCTACACCTTC
TRBD2	TRBJ2-1	TRBV24-1	few	CATGTSAGGSDEQFF	TGTGCCACCGGGACTTCAGCGGGGGGTAGCGATGAGCAGTTCTTC
-	TRBJ2-2	TRBV7-2	-	CASSFQAHTGELFF	TGTGCCAGCAGCTTTCAGGCCCACACCGGGGAGCTGTTTTTT
TRBD1	TRBJ2-7	TRBV27	few	CASSRPGQGIYEQYF	TGTGCCAGCAGTCGCCCCGGACAGGGGATCTACGAGCAGTACTTC
-	TRBJ1-5	TRBV3-1/TRBV3-2	-	CASSLGHYSNQPQHF	TGTGCCAGCAGCCTTGGCCATTATAGCAATCAGCCCCAGCATTTT
-	TRBJ2-2	TRBV7-6	few	CASSLRGADTGELFF	TGTGCCAGCAGCTTACGGGGGGCGGACACCGGGGAGCTGTTTTTT
-	TRBJ2-3	TRBV2	-	CASTWRGQSTDTQYF	TGTGCCAGCACCTGGAGGGGACAGAGCACAGATACGCAGTATTTT
-	TRBJ1-5	TRBV30	-	CAWSVGTYNQPQHF	TGTGCCTGGAGTGTTGGGACATATAATCAGCCCCAGCATTTT
TRBD1	TRBJ1-6	TRBV19	-	CASSWGTEEDSPLHF	TGTGCCAGTAGTTGGGGGACAGAAGAGGATTCACCCCTCCACTTT
-	TRBJ1-1	TRBV30	-	CAWSSGTEAFF	TGTGCCTGGAGTTCGGGGACTGAAGCTTTCTTT
TRBD1	TRBJ2-5	TRBV5-1	-	CASSLGDRGETQYF	TGCGCCAGCAGCTTAGGGGACAGGGGAGAGACCCAGTACTTC
TRBD1	TRBJ2-1	TRBV6-4	-	CASSDYRTGRNEQFF	TGTGCCAGCAGTGACTACCGGACAGGCCGCAATGAGCAGTTCTTC
-	TRBJ1-6	TRBV3-1/TRBV3-2	few	CASSLAPEPYNSPLHF	TGTGCCAGCAGCCTTGCTCCAGAACCCTATAATTCACCCCTCCACTTT
-	TRBJ2-2	TRBV3-1/TRBV3-2	-	CASSRSEVRTGELFF	TGTGCCAGCAGCCGATCGGAGGTGCGCACCGGGGAGCTGTTTTTT
-	TRBJ1-5	TRBV6-4	few	CASSDSHPGRNSNQPQHF	TGTGCCAGCAGTGACTCCCACCCAGGGCGGAATAGCAATCAGCCCCAGCATTTT
-	TRBJ2-5	TRBV5-4	-	CASSLLREQETQYF	TGTGCCAGCAGCTTGCTTCGGGAACAAGAGACCCAGTACTTC
TRBD1	TRBJ1-5	TRBV7-2	few	CASSSGQHKNQPQHF	TGTGCCAGCAGCTCGGGACAGCACAAAAATCAGCCCCAGCATTTT
TRBD2	TRBJ2-1	TRBV7-3	-	CASSSQTSGPIAYNEQFF	TGTGCCAGCAGCTCCCAGACTAGCGGGCCTATAGCCTACAATGAGCAGTTCTTC
TRBD2	TRBJ2-1	TRBV7-8	-	CASSLVLAGEAGDNEQFF	TGTGCCAGCAGCTTAGTATTAGCGGGAGAGGCGGGCGACAATGAGCAGTTCTTC
TRBD2	TRBJ2-2	TRBV7-3	-	CASSRGLAGHTGELFF	TGTGCCAGCAGCCGCGGACTAGCGGGACACACCGGGGAGCTGTTTTTT
TRBD2	TRBJ2-3	TRBV5-4	-	CASSPRLAGGRADTQYF	TGTGCCAGCAGCCCCAGACTAGCGGGGGGGCGGGCAGATACGCAGTATTTT
-	TRBJ1-2	TRBV9	-	CASSVEQGGGYTF	TGTGCCAGCAGCGTAGAACAGGGCGGTGGCTACACCTTC
-	TRBJ2-7	TRBV28	-	CASSLCRPYRDITYEQYF	TGTGCCAGCAGTTTATGCCGGCCTTACCGGGACATCACCTACGAGCAGTACTTC
TRBD2	TRBJ2-1	TRBV19	-	CASSPYTSGGYNEQFF	TGTGCCAGTAGTCCCTATACTAGCGGGGGATACAATGAGCAGTTCTTC
TRBD1	TRBJ1-4	TRBV7-9	-	CASSLSTGEEKLFF	TGTGCCAGCAGCCTGTCCACAGGGGAGGAAAAACTGTTTTTT
TRBD2	TRBJ2-3	TRBV25-1	-	CASSEWSGAMTDTQYF	TGTGCCAGCAGTGAGTGGAGCGGGGCAATGACAGATACGCAGTATTTT
-	TRBJ1-4	TRBV18	-	CASSPLPDNNEKLFF	TGTGCCAGCTCACCACTCCCCGACAATAATGAAAAACTGTTTTTT
-	TRBJ1-5	TRBV15	-	CATSRDVGGSQPQHF	TGTGCCACCAGCAGAGATGTGGGGGGGTCGCAGCCCCAGCATTTT
-	TRBJ2-1	TRBV7-3	-	CASSLSRQGSEQFF	TGTGCCAGCAGCTTAAGTAGGCAGGGTTCTGAGCAGTTCTTC
TRBD1	TRBJ1-2	TRBV30	few	CAWRTTGMEGYTF	TGTGCCTGGCGGACGACAGGGATGGAGGGCTACACCTTC
-	TRBJ1-6	TRBV28	few	CASSLIEQGFQNSPLHF	TGTGCCAGCAGCCTCATAGAACAGGGTTTCCAAAATTCACCCCTCCACTTT
TRBD2	TRBJ2-7	TRBV9	-	CASSVGASGTHYEQYF	TGTGCCAGCAGCGTAGGGGCTAGCGGTACCCACTACGAGCAGTACTTC